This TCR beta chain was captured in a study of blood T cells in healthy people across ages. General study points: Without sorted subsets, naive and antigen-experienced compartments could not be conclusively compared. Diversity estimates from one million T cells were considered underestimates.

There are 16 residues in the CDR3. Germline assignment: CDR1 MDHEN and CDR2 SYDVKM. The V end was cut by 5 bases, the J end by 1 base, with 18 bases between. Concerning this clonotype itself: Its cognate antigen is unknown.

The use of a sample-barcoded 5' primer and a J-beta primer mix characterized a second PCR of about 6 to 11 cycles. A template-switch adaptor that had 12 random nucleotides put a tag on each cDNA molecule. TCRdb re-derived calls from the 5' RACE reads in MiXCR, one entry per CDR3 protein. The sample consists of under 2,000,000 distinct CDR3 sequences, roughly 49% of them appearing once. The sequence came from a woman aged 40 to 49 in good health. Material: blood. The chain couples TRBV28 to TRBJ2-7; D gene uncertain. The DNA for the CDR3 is TGTGCCAGCAGTCCGGAGTCGGGCGGAGTGTCCTACGAGCAGTACTTC. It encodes CASSPESGGVSYEQYF.